Listed below are T cell receptor beta chains from one sample, sequenced in a study of Graves' ophthalmopathy and Graves' hyperthyroidism. TCRdb reprocessed the multiplex PCR reads with MiXCR, giving one entry per CDR3 protein. The sample carries approximately 480,000 distinct CDR3 sequences, 13% to 15% recorded once. Sequencing was carried out using blood. The receptors were sampled from a woman in her 30s with Graves' ophthalmopathy. Each CDR3 is given with its conserved first and last residue. Each record gives: D gene, J gene, clone size, V gene, CDR3 protein, CDR3 DNA. The D gene is left open where the match is weak. Where a row states a size, it is once, few, many or the class of an expanded clone; other rows omit it.

>.|TRBJ2-7|many|TRBV28
CASSSGLSYEQYF
TGTGCCAGCAGTTCCGGACTCTCCTACGAGCAGTACTTC
>.|TRBJ1-2|many|TRBV24-1
CATSDSATNYGYTF
TGTGCCACCAGTGATTCGGCTACTAACTATGGCTACACCTTC
>TRBD1|TRBJ1-1|many|TRBV28
CASTDRATEAFF
TGTGCCAGCACAGACAGGGCCACTGAAGCTTTCTTT
>TRBD1|TRBJ1-1|.|TRBV28
CASNLFPFSRDSRRAFF
TGTGCCAGCAATCTTTTCCCCTTCTCCCGGGACAGTAGGAGAGCTTTCTTT
>TRBD2|TRBJ2-5|many|TRBV20-1
CSAPSGGPFQETQYF
TGCAGTGCCCCAAGCGGGGGGCCCTTCCAAGAGACCCAGTACTTC
>.|TRBJ1-2|many|TRBV10-3
CAISESRGLRGYTF
TGTGCCATCAGTGAGTCGAGGGGATTGCGGGGCTACACCTTC
>.|TRBJ2-7|.|TRBV5-4
CASSFLTNEQYF
TGTGCCAGCAGCTTTTTAACTAACGAGCAGTACTTC
>.|TRBJ1-2|many|TRBV28
CASSFWGAEGYTF
TGTGCCAGCAGTTTTTGGGGGGCTGAAGGCTACACCTTC
>.|TRBJ2-7|many|TRBV28
CASTQGGRASPYEQYF
TGTGCCAGCACCCAAGGGGGGAGGGCCAGTCCCTACGAGCAGTACTTC
>.|TRBJ2-5|many|TRBV7-2
CASSPLETQYF
TGTGCCAGCAGCCCACTAGAGACCCAGTACTTC
>TRBD1|TRBJ1-1|many|TRBV6-1
CASSGYPGGTTEAFF
TGTGCCAGCAGTGGGTACCCAGGGGGGACCACTGAAGCTTTCTTT
>.|TRBJ2-2|.|TRBV24-1
CATSDFGADTGELFF
TGTGCCACCAGTGATTTCGGGGCCGACACCGGGGAGCTGTTTTTT
>.|TRBJ2-7|many|TRBV3-1
CASSTTPDGEKYF
TGTGCCAGCAGCACCACCCCGGACGGTGAAAAGTACTTC
>.|TRBJ1-1|many|TRBV28
CASSFLLRPYTEAFF
TGTGCCAGCAGTTTTCTCTTAAGACCCTACACTGAAGCTTTCTTT
>.|TRBJ1-1|many|TRBV6-5
CASSYSIQPMNTEAFF
TGTGCCAGCAGTTACTCGATTCAACCCATGAACACTGAAGCTTTCTTT
>.|TRBJ2-2|many|TRBV6-2/TRBV6-3
CASSPHLGTPNPGEPFF
TGTGCCAGCAGTCCTCACCTCGGGACCCCTAACCCCGGGGAGCCGTTTTTT
>.|TRBJ2-5|many|TRBV6-5
CASSYAPGELGQYF
TGTGCCAGCAGTTACGCTCCCGGGGAGCTGGGCCAGTACTTC
>.|TRBJ2-2|many|TRBV12-3/TRBV12-4
CASSPPVGIAGELFF
TGTGCCAGCAGTCCCCCTGTCGGGATAGCCGGGGAGCTGTTTTTT
>.|TRBJ2-7|many|TRBV6-1
CASSQPYEQYF
TGTGCCAGCAGTCAACCTTACGAGCAGTACTTC
>TRBD1|TRBJ2-5|many|TRBV12-3/TRBV12-4
CASSQQGLRETQYF
TGTGCCAGCAGCCAACAGGGGTTGCGAGAGACCCAGTACTTC
>.|TRBJ2-7|many|TRBV12-3/TRBV12-4
CASSSSGEYHEQYF
TGTGCCAGCAGTTCCTCAGGGGAATACCACGAGCAGTACTTC
>.|TRBJ2-7|.|TRBV21-1
CASSSSPLTGTSGPSASYEQYF
TGTGCCAGCAGCAGTTCCCCATTAACCGGGACTAGCGGGCCTAGTGCTTCCTACGAGCAGTACTTC
>TRBD1|TRBJ1-6|many|TRBV5-1
CASSSWTGDNSPLHF
TGCGCCAGCAGCTCGTGGACAGGGGATAATTCACCCCTCCACTTT
>.|TRBJ1-5|many|TRBV4-2
CASRAELRAYQPQHF
TGTGCCAGCAGGGCCGAGTTACGGGCCTATCAGCCCCAGCATTTT
>.|TRBJ1-1|many|TRBV12-3/TRBV12-4
CASSPVTRGTWGTEAFF
TGTGCCAGCAGTCCGGTTACCCGGGGGACCTGGGGCACTGAAGCTTTCTTT
>TRBD1|TRBJ2-7|many|TRBV5-1
CASSKTTGGLYEQYF
TGCGCCAGCAGCAAGACGACAGGGGGCCTCTACGAGCAGTACTTC
>TRBD1|TRBJ2-2|few|TRBV4-2
CASSPSGQLYSGELFF
TGTGCCAGCAGCCCATCGGGACAGTTATATTCCGGGGAGCTGTTTTTT
>.|TRBJ1-5|many|TRBV15
CATEAQHF
TGTGCCACGGAAGCCCAGCATTTT
>.|TRBJ1-2|many|TRBV28
CASSSYGRYGYTF
TGTGCCAGCAGTTCGTACGGACGATACGGCTACACCTTC
>.|TRBJ2-7|many|TRBV13
CASSFRDYPIEQYF
TGTGCCAGCAGCTTCCGTGACTATCCCATCGAGCAGTACTTC
>.|TRBJ1-2|.|TRBV6-1
CASSENLQGYYGYTF
TGTGCCAGCAGTGAAAACCTCCAGGGGTACTATGGCTACACCTTC
>.|TRBJ1-1|many|TRBV28
CASSLRSGGTEAFF
TGTGCCAGCAGTCTCAGGTCCGGGGGAACTGAAGCTTTCTTT
>.|TRBJ1-1|.|TRBV19
CASSMGGSNTEAFF
TGTGCCAGTAGTATGGGGGGATCGAACACTGAAGCTTTCTTT
>.|TRBJ2-4|many|TRBV6-1
CASSERPDDKDIKYF
TGTGCCAGCAGTGAAAGACCAGACGACAAGGACATTAAGTACTTC
>TRBD1|TRBJ1-2|many|TRBV30
CAWNFPGQGVGYTF
TGTGCCTGGAACTTCCCCGGCCAGGGGGTTGGCTACACCTTC